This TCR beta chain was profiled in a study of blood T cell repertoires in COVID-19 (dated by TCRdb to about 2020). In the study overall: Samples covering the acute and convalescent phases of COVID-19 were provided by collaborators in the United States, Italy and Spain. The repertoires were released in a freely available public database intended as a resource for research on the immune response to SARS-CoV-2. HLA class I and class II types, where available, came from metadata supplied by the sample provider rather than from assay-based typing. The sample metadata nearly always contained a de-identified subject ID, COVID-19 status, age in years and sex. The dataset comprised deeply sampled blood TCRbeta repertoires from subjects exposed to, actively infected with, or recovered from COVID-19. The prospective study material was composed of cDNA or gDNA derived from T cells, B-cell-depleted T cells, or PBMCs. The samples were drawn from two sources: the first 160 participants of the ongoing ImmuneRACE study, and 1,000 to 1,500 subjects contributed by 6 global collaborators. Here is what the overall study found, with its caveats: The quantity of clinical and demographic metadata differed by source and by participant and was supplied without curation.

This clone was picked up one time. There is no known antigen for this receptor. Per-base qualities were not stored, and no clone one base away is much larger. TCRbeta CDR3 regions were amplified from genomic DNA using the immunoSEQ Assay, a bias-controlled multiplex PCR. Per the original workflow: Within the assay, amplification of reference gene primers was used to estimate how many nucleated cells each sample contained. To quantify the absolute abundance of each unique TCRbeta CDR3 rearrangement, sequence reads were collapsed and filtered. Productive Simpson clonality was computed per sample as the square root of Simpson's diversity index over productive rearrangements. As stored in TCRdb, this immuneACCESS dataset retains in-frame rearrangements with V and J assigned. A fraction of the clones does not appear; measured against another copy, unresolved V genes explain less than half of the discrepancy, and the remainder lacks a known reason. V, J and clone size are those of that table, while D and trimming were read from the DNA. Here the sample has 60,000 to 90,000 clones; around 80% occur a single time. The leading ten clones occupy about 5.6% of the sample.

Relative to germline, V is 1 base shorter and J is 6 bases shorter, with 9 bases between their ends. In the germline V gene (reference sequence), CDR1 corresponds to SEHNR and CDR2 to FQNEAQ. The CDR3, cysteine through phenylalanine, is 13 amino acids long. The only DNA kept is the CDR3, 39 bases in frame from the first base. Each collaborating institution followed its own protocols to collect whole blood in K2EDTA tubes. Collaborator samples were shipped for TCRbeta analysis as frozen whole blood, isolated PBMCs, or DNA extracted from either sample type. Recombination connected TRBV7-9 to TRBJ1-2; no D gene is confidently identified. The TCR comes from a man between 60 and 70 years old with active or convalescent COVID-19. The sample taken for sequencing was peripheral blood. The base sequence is TGTGCCAGCAGCTTAGGAGCGACCGATGGCTACACCTTC. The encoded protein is CASSLGATDGYTF.